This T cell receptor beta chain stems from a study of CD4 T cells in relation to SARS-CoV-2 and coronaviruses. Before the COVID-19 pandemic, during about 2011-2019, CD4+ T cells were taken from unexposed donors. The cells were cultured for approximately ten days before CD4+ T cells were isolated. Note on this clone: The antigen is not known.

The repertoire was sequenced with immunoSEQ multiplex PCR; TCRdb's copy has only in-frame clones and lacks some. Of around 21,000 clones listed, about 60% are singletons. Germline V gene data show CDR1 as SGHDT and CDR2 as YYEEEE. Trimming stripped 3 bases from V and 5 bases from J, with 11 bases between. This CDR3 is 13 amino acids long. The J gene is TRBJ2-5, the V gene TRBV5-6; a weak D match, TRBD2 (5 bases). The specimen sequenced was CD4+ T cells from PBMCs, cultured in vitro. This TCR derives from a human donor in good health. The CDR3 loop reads CASSSLGSETQYF. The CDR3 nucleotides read TGTGCCAGCAGCTCCCTGGGGAGCGAGACCCAGTACTTC.